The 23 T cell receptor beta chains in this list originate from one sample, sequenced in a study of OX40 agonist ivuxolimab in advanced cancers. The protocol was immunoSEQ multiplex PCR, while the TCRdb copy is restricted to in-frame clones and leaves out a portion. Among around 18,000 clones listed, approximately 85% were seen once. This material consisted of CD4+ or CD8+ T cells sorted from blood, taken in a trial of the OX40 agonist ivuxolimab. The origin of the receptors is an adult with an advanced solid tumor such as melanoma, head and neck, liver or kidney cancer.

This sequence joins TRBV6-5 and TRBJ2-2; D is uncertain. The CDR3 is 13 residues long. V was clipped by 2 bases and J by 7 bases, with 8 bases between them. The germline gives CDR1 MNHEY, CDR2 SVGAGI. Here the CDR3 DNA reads TGTGCCAGCAGTTACCGGGTCGTCGGGGAGCTGTTTTTT. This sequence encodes CASSYRVVGELFF.

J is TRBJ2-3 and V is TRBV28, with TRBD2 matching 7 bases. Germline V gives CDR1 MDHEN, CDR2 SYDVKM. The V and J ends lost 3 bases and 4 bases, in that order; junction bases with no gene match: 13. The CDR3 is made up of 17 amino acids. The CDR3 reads CASSFGSGRETADTQYF. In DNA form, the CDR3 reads TGTGCCAGCAGTTTCGGATCAGGGCGGGAGACCGCAGATACGCAGTATTTT.

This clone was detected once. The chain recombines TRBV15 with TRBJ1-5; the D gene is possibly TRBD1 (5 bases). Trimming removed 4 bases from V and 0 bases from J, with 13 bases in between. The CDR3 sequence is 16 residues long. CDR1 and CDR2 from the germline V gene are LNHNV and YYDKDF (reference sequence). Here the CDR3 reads CATSNGTFFSNQPQHF. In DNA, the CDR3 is TGTGCCACCAGCAATGGGACTTTTTTTAGCAATCAGCCCCAGCATTTT.

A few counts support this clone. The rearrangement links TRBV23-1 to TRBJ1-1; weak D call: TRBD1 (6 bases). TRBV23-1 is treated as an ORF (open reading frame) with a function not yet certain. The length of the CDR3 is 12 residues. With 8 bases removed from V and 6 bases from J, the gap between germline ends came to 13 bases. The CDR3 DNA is TGCGCCAGCGCTTACAGGGTCCCTGAAGCTTTCTTT. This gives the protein CASAYRVPEAFF.

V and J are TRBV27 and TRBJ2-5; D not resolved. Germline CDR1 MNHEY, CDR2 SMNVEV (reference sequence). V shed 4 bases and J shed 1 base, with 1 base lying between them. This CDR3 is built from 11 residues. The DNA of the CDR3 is TGTGCCAGCAGTTCCCAAGAGACCCAGTACTTC. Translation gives CASSSQETQYF.

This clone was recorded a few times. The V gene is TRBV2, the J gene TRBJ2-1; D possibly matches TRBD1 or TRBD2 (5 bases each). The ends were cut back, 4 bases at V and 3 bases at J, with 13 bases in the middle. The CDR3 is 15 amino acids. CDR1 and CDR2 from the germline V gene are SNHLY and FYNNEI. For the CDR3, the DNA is TGTGCCAGCAGTGTGGGGGAACCGAGCTACAATGAGCAGTTCTTC. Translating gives CASSVGEPSYNEQFF.

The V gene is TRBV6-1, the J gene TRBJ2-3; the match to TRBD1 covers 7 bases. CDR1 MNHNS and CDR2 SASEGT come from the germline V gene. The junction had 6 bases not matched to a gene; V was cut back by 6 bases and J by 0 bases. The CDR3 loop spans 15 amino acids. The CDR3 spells CASRTGTASTDTQYF. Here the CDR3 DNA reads TGTGCCAGCAGGACCGGGACAGCTAGCACAGATACGCAGTATTTT.

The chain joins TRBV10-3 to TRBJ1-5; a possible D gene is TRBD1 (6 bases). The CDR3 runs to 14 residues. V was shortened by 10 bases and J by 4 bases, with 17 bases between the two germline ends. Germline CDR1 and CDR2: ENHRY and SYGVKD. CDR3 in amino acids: CASSFTGLNQPQHF. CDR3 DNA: TGTGCCAGCAGCTTCACAGGGTTGAATCAGCCCCAGCATTTT.

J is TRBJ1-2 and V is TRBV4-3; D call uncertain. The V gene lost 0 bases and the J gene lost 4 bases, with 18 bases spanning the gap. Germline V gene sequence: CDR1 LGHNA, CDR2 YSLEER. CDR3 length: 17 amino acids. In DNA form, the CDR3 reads TGCGCCAGCAGCCAAGATCTGATAGGGCTCGATCTCTATGGCTACACCTTC. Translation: CASSQDLIGLDLYGYTF.

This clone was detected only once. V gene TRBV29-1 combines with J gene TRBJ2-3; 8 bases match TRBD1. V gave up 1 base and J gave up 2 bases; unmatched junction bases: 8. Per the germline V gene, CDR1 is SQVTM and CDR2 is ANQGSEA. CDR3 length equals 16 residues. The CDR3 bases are TGCAGCGTTGAAGCTTGGGAGGACAGGGCCACAGATACGCAGTATTTT. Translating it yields CSVEAWEDRATDTQYF.

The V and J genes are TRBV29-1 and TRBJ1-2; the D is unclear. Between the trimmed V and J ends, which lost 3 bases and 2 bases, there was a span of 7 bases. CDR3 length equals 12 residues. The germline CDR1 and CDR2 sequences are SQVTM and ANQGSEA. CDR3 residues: CSVESQNYGYTF. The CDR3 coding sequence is TGCAGCGTTGAGAGTCAAAACTATGGCTACACCTTC.

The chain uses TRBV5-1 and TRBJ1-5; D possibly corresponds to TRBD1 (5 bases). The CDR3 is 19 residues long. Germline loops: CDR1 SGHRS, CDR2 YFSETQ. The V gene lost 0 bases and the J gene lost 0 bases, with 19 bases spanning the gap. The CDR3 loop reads CASSLGATAPAYSNQPQHF. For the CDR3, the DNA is TGCGCCAGCAGCTTGGGGGCGACAGCGCCAGCCTATAGCAATCAGCCCCAGCATTTT.

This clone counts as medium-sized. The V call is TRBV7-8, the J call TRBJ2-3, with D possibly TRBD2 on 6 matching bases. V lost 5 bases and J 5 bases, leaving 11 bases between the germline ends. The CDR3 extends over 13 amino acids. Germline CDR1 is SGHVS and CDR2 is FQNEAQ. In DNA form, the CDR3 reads TGTGCCAGCAGCCTTAATAGCGGAGATACGCAGTATTTT. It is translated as CASSLNSGDTQYF.

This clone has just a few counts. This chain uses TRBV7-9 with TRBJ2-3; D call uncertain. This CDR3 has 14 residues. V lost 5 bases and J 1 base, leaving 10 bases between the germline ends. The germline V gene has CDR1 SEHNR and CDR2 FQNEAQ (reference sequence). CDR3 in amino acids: CASSHTKGTDTQYF. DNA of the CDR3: TGTGCCAGCAGCCACACGAAAGGCACAGATACGCAGTATTTT.

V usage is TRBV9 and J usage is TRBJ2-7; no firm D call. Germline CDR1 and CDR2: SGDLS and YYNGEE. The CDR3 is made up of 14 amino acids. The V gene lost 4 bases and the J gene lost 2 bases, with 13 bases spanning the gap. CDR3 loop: CASSTADVTYEQYF. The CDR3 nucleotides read TGTGCCAGCAGCACTGCGGACGTAACCTACGAGCAGTACTTC.

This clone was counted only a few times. The CDR3 region has the DNA TGTGCCAGCAGCTCAGGGGATCATGCATCCTCTGGGGCCAACGTCCTGACTTTC. Protein sequence: CASSSGDHASSGANVLTF. The chain carries TRBV5-5 and TRBJ2-6, with a tentative D call TRBD1 (6 bases). The germline CDR1 and CDR2 sequences are SGHKS and YYEKEE (reference sequence). The CDR3 covers 18 residues. Trimming removed 3 bases from V and 0 bases from J, with 16 bases in between.

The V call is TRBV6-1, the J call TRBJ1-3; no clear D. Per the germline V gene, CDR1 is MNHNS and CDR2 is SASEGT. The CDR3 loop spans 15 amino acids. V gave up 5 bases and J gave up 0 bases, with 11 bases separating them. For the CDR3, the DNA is TGTGCCAGCAGTCCGAGACGGAACTCTGGAAACACCATATATTTT. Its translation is CASSPRRNSGNTIYF.

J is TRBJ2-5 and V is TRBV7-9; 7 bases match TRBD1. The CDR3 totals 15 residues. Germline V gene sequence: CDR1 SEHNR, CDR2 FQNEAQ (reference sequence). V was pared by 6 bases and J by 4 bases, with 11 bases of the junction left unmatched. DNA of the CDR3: TGTGCCAGCAGACCCCGACAGGGAAGCCGAGAGACCCAGTACTTC. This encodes CASRPRQGSRETQYF. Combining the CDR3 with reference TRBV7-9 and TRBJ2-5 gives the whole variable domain DTGVSQNPRHKITKRGQNVTFRCDPISEHNRLYWYRQTLGQGPEFLTYFQNEAQLEKSRLLSDRFSAERPKGSFSTLEIQRTEQGDSAMYLCASRPRQGSRETQYFGPGTRLLVL.

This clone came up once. CDR3 coding DNA: TGTGCCAGCAGTGAGTTCGGAAACGAGCAGTACTTC. Its translation: CASSEFGNEQYF. The chain joins TRBV2 to TRBJ2-7; the D is unclear. The CDR3 length is 12 residues. Germline CDR1 and CDR2: SNHLY and FYNNEI. The germline V and J ends were trimmed by 3 bases and 5 bases, with 8 bases remaining between them.

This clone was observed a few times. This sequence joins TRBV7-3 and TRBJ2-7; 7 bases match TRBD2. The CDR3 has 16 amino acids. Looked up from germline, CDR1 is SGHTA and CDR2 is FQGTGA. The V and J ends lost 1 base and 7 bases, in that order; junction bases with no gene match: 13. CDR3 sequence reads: CASSLISPAGVEEQYF. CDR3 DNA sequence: TGTGCCAGCAGCTTAATCTCCCCGGCGGGAGTGGAGGAGCAGTACTTC.

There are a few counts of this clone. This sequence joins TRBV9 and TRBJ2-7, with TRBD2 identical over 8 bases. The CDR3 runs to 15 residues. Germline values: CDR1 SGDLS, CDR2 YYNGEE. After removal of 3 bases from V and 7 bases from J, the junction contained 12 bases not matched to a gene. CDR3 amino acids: CASSDSYREGVEQYF. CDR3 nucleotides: TGTGCCAGCAGCGACAGTTACCGGGAGGGAGTAGAGCAGTACTTC.

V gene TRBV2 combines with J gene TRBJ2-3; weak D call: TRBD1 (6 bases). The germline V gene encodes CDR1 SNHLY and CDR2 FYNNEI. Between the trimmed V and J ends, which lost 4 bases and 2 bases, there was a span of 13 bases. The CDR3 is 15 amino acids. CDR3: CASSVPGDPTDTQYF. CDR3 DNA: TGTGCCAGCAGTGTACCAGGGGACCCCACAGATACGCAGTATTTT.

The CDR3 protein is CATSIEAPHIYGYTF. As DNA, the CDR3 is TGTGCCACCAGCATTGAGGCACCCCACATCTATGGCTACACCTTC. The chain joins TRBV15 to TRBJ1-2; D not resolved. Per the germline V gene, CDR1 is LNHNV and CDR2 is YYDKDF (reference sequence). The CDR3 sequence is 15 residues long. The V end was cut by 4 bases, the J end by 4 bases, with 16 bases between.